A selection of T cell receptor beta chains follows, all from one sample in a study of blood T cell repertoires in COVID-19. Profiling relied on immunoSEQ multiplex PCR, and the TCRdb table lists in-frame clones only, not all of them. The table records some 180,000 clones, roughly 90% of them present only once. Sequencing was done on a sample of peripheral blood. The receptor source for this set is a man between 35 and 55 years old with acute or convalescent COVID-19. Each CDR3 is given with its conserved first and last residue. Each record gives: D gene, V gene, clone size, J gene, CDR3 DNA, CDR3 protein. A D gene is named only where the DNA matches it firmly. The size entry is marked missing in some rows and otherwise reads once, few, many or a size class.

TRBD2,TRBV4-3,.,TRBJ2-6,TGCGCCAGCAGCCAAGGTCGGGGGGTGACCTCTGGGGCCAACGTCCTGACTTTC,CASSQGRGVTSGANVLTF
TRBD1,TRBV27,.,TRBJ1-5,TGTGCCAGCAGTTCCGGCGCAGGGGGAGTTCAGCCCCAGCATTTT,CASSSGAGGVQPQHF
TRBD1,TRBV6-2/TRBV6-3,.,TRBJ2-1,TGTGCCAGCAGTCCCCGGGACAGGGGGGGCAATGAGCAGTTCTTC,CASSPRDRGGNEQFF
TRBD1,TRBV6-5,.,TRBJ1-1,TGTGCCAGCAGTTACCTGGGACAGGGTACGGGCACTGAAGCTTTCTTT,CASSYLGQGTGTEAFF
TRBD2,TRBV19,.,TRBJ2-1,TGTGCCAGTAGTATGGGGGGAGGGTTGTGGAATGAGCAGTTCTTC,CASSMGGGLWNEQFF
.,TRBV6-2/TRBV6-3,once,TRBJ1-3,TGTGCCAGCAGTTACGCGGGGTTTACTGGAAACACCATATATTTT,CASSYAGFTGNTIYF
.,TRBV19,.,TRBJ1-5,TGTGCCAGTAGTACATCCAATGTACCAGGCAATCAGCCCCAGCATTTT,CASSTSNVPGNQPQHF
TRBD2,TRBV11-2,.,TRBJ2-1,TGTGCCATCCCGATGGGGGCTAGCGGGGGGGCAAGAAGAAACAATGAGCAGTTCTTC,CAIPMGASGGARRNNEQFF
.,TRBV30,.,TRBJ1-5,TGTGCCTGGAGGGGGGACACCGGCAATCAGCCCCAGCATTTT,CAWRGDTGNQPQHF
.,TRBV2,.,TRBJ2-5,TGTGCCAGCAATTTAAACAGGGTTGAAGAGACCCAGTACTTC,CASNLNRVEETQYF
TRBD1,TRBV4-1,.,TRBJ1-1,TGCGCCAGCAGCCAGGGACAGGGGGGGAACACTGAAGCTTTCTTT,CASSQGQGGNTEAFF
.,TRBV12-3/TRBV12-4,.,TRBJ1-1,TGTGCCAGCAGTTTAGAGCGTGACACTGAAGCTTTCTTT,CASSLERDTEAFF
TRBD1,TRBV6-2/TRBV6-3,.,TRBJ2-7,TGTGCCAGCAGCCTCACCGCGGACAGGGTCACTTCCTACGAGCAGTACTTC,CASSLTADRVTSYEQYF
TRBD1,TRBV15,.,TRBJ2-7,TGTGCCACCGGTCCGAGGGACAGGGCCTCCTACGAGCAGTACTTC,CATGPRDRASYEQYF
.,TRBV3-1/TRBV3-2,.,TRBJ2-5,TGTGCCAGCAGCCAAGCGGGGAGGCAAGAGACCCAGTACTTC,CASSQAGRQETQYF
.,TRBV15,.,TRBJ2-1,TGTGCCACCAGCAGAGAAACGGGGTACAATGAGCAGTTCTTC,CATSRETGYNEQFF
.,TRBV5-1,.,TRBJ2-5,TGCGCCAGCAGCATCCGGGTACAAGAGACCCAGTACTTC,CASSIRVQETQYF
.,TRBV9,.,TRBJ2-2,TGTGCCAGCAGCGTAGCTGGGGCTGGCGGGGAGCTGTTTTTT,CASSVAGAGGELFF
.,TRBV25-1,.,TRBJ2-7,TGTGCCAGCTCGAACGAGGTTCCCACCACCTCCTACGAGCAGTACTTC,CASSNEVPTTSYEQYF
TRBD1,TRBV25-1,.,TRBJ2-3,TGTGCCAGCAGCCGACAGGGTAGCACAGATACGCAGTATTTT,CASSRQGSTDTQYF
TRBD1,TRBV29-1,.,TRBJ2-7,TGCAGCGCTGTACATGGACAGGGGGCCTCCTACGAGCAGTACTTC,CSAVHGQGASYEQYF
.,TRBV7-2,.,TRBJ2-1,TGTGCCAGCAGCTCCGGGGGTAGGACCTACAATGAGCAGTTCTTC,CASSSGGRTYNEQFF
.,TRBV27,.,TRBJ1-1,TGTGCCAGCAGGGGGGCAGGGCCTTGGAACACTGAAGCTTTCTTT,CASRGAGPWNTEAFF
.,TRBV27,.,TRBJ2-1,TGTGCCAGCAGTAGACAGCTGATCTACAATGAGCAGTTCTTC,CASSRQLIYNEQFF
TRBD2,TRBV5-5,.,TRBJ2-5,TGTGCCAGCAGTCCCAAGTGGCTAGCGGGGGGGCCTGGGGAGACCCAGTACTTC,CASSPKWLAGGPGETQYF
TRBD1,TRBV5-1,.,TRBJ2-7,TGCGCCAGCAGCTTGGGCGGGACAGGGGGCCTATCCTACGAGCAGTACTTC,CASSLGGTGGLSYEQYF
TRBD1,TRBV6-5,.,TRBJ2-7,TGTGCCAGCAGTATCGGACAGGAAACCTACGAGCAGTACTTC,CASSIGQETYEQYF
.,TRBV7-6,.,TRBJ2-1,TGTGCCAGCAGCTTAGTGGCAGGGGCCTACAATGAGCAGTTCTTC,CASSLVAGAYNEQFF
.,TRBV5-4,.,TRBJ2-7,TGTGCCAGCAGCTTGGGCCAGGCGGGGGCCTCCTACGAGCAGTACTTC,CASSLGQAGASYEQYF
.,TRBV7-2,.,TRBJ1-2,TGTGCCAGCAGCCCGGGCGAGGGCTATGGCTACACCTTC,CASSPGEGYGYTF
TRBD1,TRBV2,.,TRBJ1-5,TGTGCCAGCAGTGAATTTGGAGGGGGCAAAAAGTCACGGAGCAATCAGCCCCAGCATTTT,CASSEFGGGKKSRSNQPQHF
TRBD1,TRBV7-8,.,TRBJ1-2,TGTGCCAGCAGCTTAAGGGACAGGGCAACGTCTGTCGGCTACACCTTC,CASSLRDRATSVGYTF
TRBD2,TRBV5-1,once,TRBJ2-7,TGCGCCAGCAGCTTGACTAGCGGGGGAGCCTTATACGAGCAGTACTTC,CASSLTSGGALYEQYF
.,TRBV12-3/TRBV12-4,.,TRBJ1-1,TGTGCCAGTTCTACGTACACTGAAGCTTTCTTT,CASSTYTEAFF
TRBD1,TRBV7-9,.,TRBJ1-2,TGTGCCAGCAGCTTAGAGGCAGGGGGCTCTGGCTACACCTTC,CASSLEAGGSGYTF
TRBD1,TRBV11-2,.,TRBJ2-7,TGTGCCAGCAGCTTCGACAGGGTTAGCTACGAGCAGTACTTC,CASSFDRVSYEQYF
TRBD1,TRBV28,once,TRBJ1-5,TGTGCCAGCAGCCCTTCGACAGGGGGCCCCAACCAGCCCCAGCATTTT,CASSPSTGGPNQPQHF
.,TRBV19,.,TRBJ1-2,TGTGCCAGTACCCCCGGTGGGCAACACTATGGCTACACCTTC,CASTPGGQHYGYTF
.,TRBV7-2,.,TRBJ1-1,TGTGCCAGCAGCGGTGAGGGGGTCACTGAAGCTTTCTTT,CASSGEGVTEAFF
.,TRBV19,.,TRBJ2-1,TGTGCCAGTAAAGGATTTACTACGCGGAATGAGCAGTTCTTC,CASKGFTTRNEQFF
.,TRBV5-1,few,TRBJ2-7,TGCGCCAGCAGCTTGCAGGGGAGCTACGAGCAGTACTTC,CASSLQGSYEQYF
.,TRBV19,.,TRBJ1-2,TGTGCCAGTACCAGACTTCCTAACTATGGCTACACCTTC,CASTRLPNYGYTF
TRBD1,TRBV5-1,.,TRBJ1-2,TGCGCCAGCAGCCGATACCCCGGACAGGACTATGGCTACACCTTC,CASSRYPGQDYGYTF
TRBD2,TRBV13,.,TRBJ2-3,TGTGCCAGCAGCATGTTGCTAGCGGGGGGAAACACAGATACGCAGTATTTT,CASSMLLAGGNTDTQYF
TRBD1,TRBV10-1,.,TRBJ2-7,TGCGCCAGCAGTGAGCCGGACAGGCAGGCCGAGCAGTACTTC,CASSEPDRQAEQYF
.,TRBV5-1,.,TRBJ2-7,TGCGCCAGCAGCTTATCAGGGGAAGGTGGCGAGCAGTACTTC,CASSLSGEGGEQYF
.,TRBV23-1,.,TRBJ2-3,TGCGCCAGCAGTCAAAGCCCAGGGCAAGAAGCTAGAGATACGCAGTATTTT,CASSQSPGQEARDTQYF
TRBD1,TRBV4-1,.,TRBJ1-4,TGCGCCAGCAGCCATCCGGGACAGGCTAATGAAAAACTGTTTTTT,CASSHPGQANEKLFF
TRBD1,TRBV19,.,TRBJ1-3,TGTGCCAGTAAAAAGGACAGGGGCGGCTCTGGAAACACCATATATTTT,CASKKDRGGSGNTIYF
TRBD1,TRBV19,.,TRBJ1-5,TGTGCCAGTAGTCAAGACAGGGGAGGTCAGCCCCAGCATTTT,CASSQDRGGQPQHF
.,TRBV7-3,.,TRBJ1-1,TGTGCCAGCAGCTTAAACAGCTTGAACACTGAAGCTTTCTTT,CASSLNSLNTEAFF
.,TRBV12-3/TRBV12-4,.,TRBJ2-7,TGTGCCAGCAGTAATTCTTCCTACGAGCAGTACTTC,CASSNSSYEQYF
.,TRBV18,.,TRBJ2-3,TGTGCCAGCTCACCTTCTTTGGATACGCAGTATTTT,CASSPSLDTQYF
.,TRBV7-9,.,TRBJ2-3,TGTGCCAGCAGTAATAGCGGAAGCACAGATACGCAGTATTTT,CASSNSGSTDTQYF
TRBD1,TRBV13,.,TRBJ1-1,TGTGCCAGCAGCCTAGGACAGGGGAACACTGAAGCTTTCTTT,CASSLGQGNTEAFF
TRBD1,TRBV2,.,TRBJ2-1,TGTGCCAGCGGCGGGACAGGGTTACTAGGTGAGCAGTTCTTC,CASGGTGLLGEQFF
.,TRBV6-2/TRBV6-3,.,TRBJ1-6,TGTGCCAGCAGTTACCCCGTCGGAGATTCACCCCTCCACTTT,CASSYPVGDSPLHF
.,TRBV3-1/TRBV3-2,few,TRBJ2-1,TGTGCCAGCAGCATTAACCCCTCCGGGGATGAGCAGTTCTTC,CASSINPSGDEQFF
.,TRBV28,.,TRBJ2-4,TGTGCCAGCAGTTTCGCCCCCCGGGTCGTAGCCAAAAACATTCAGTACTTC,CASSFAPRVVAKNIQYF
TRBD1,TRBV29-1,.,TRBJ2-1,TGCAGCGCCAGCGGCGGAAGACAGGGGTACAATGAGCAGTTCTTC,CSASGGRQGYNEQFF